Listed here are 31 T cell receptor beta chains from one sample, sequenced in a study of cytomegalovirus exposure and HLA in healthy donors. Use of 60 Vbeta and 13 Jbeta primers characterized the PCR. Sequenced by immunoSEQ multiplex PCR; TCRdb stores in-frame clones only, minus some. This sample has roughly 98,000 clones, with around 67% found just once. The source material was PBMCs. Receptor source: a man aged 45-65 years in good health and CMV-seronegative.

This clone was recorded a few times. Being one base from a much bigger clone, this may be a read error. This sample includes further DNA sequences coding for the same CDR3. The J gene is TRBJ1-1, the V gene TRBV6-6; D possibly corresponds to TRBD1 (6 bases). CDR3 length: 14 amino acids. CDR1 and CDR2 from the germline V gene are MNHNY and SVGAGI (reference sequence). The V gene lost 6 bases and the J gene lost 0 bases, with 11 bases spanning the gap. The DNA of the CDR3 is TGTGCCAGCAGCAAACAGGGAATGAACACTGAAGCTTTCTTT. This sequence encodes CASSKQGMNTEAFF.

This clone has only one observation. This chain joins TRBV30 and TRBJ2-5, with D tentatively TRBD2 (5 bases). V dropped 0 bases and J dropped 9 bases, with 14 bases sitting between them. Germline CDR1 and CDR2: GTSNPN and SVGIG (reference sequence). This CDR3 is 13 amino acids long. The CDR3 coding sequence is TGTGCCTGGAGTGTACAATGGTCCGGGGCCCAGTACTTC. As protein: CAWSVQWSGAQYF.

Turning to this clone: Different DNA sequences within this sample yield the same CDR3. The chain employs TRBV6-5 and TRBJ2-7; a weak D match, TRBD1 (6 bases). V lost 6 bases, J lost 6 bases, and 21 bases lay in between. Per germline, CDR1 MNHEY and CDR2 SVGAGI. CDR3 length: 15 amino acids. The CDR3 is CASSYNSQGKIEQYF. CDR3 coding DNA: TGTGCCAGCAGCTATAACTCCCAGGGGAAAATCGAGCAGTACTTC.

The chain combines TRBV5-6 with TRBJ1-6, with 7 nucleotides matching TRBD1. This CDR3 is 17 amino acids long. Germline CDR1 and CDR2: SGHDT and YYEEEE. V dropped 0 bases and J dropped 4; count of bases not matched to a gene: 7. The CDR3 region has the DNA TGTGCCAGCAGCTTGGGACCGGGACAGAGATATAATTCACCCCTCCACTTT. It is translated as CASSLGPGQRYNSPLHF. The full variable domain, completed using reference TRBV5-6 and TRBJ1-6, is DAGVTQSPTHLIKTRGQQVTLRCSPKSGHDTVSWYQQALGQGPQFIFQYYEEEERQRGNFPDRFSGHQFPNYSSELNVNALLLGDSALYLCASSLGPGQRYNSPLHFGNGTRLTVT.

The gene calls are TRBV30 and TRBJ2-2, with TRBD2 as a possible D gene (6 bases). Germline V gene data show CDR1 as GTSNPN and CDR2 as SVGIG (reference sequence). V gave up 3 bases and J gave up 7 bases, with 15 bases separating them. The CDR3 contains 14 residues. The chain's CDR3 is CAWSPLLGGGELFF. CDR3 sequence (DNA): TGTGCCTGGAGCCCTCTCCTGGGGGGCGGGGAGCTGTTTTTT.

The J gene is TRBJ1-1, the V gene TRBV30, with D possibly TRBD1 on 5 matching bases. CDR3 length equals 15 residues. Trimming cost V 2 bases and J 1 base, with 14 bases left between them. Germline CDR1 GTSNPN, CDR2 SVGIG (reference sequence). The CDR3 reads CAWSPRRGGNTEAFF. The DNA of the CDR3 is TGTGCCTGGAGTCCCCGGAGGGGTGGGAACACTGAAGCTTTCTTT.

This clone was detected only once. The CDR3 DNA reads TGTGCCAGCAGCTTTTACGGAGGGGACACTGAAGCTTTCTTT. Protein: CASSFYGGDTEAFF. J is TRBJ1-1 and V is TRBV7-2; possibly TRBD1 for D (5 bases). Germline V gives CDR1 SGHTA, CDR2 FQGNSA. Trimming left V 3 bases short and J 3 bases short, with 11 bases between. There are 14 residues in the CDR3.

The rearrangement joins TRBV6-5 to TRBJ2-5, with a weak D call TRBD2 (6 bases). The germline CDR1 and CDR2 sequences are MNHEY and SVGAGI. The CDR3 runs to 13 residues. Trimming removed 2 bases at V and 5 bases at J, with 9 bases between. The CDR3 DNA follows: TGTGCCAGCAGTTACGAGGGGAGGGAGACCCAGTACTTC. It encodes CASSYEGRETQYF.

Comments on this clone: The junction departs from germline at one end; a sequencing error may be responsible. CDR3 nucleotide sequence: TGTGCCAGCAGTATATCCCTATTCACAGATACGCAGTATTTT. The encoded protein is CASSISLFTDTQYF. This rearrangement joins TRBV27 to TRBJ2-3; D unclear. The CDR3 contains 14 residues. CDR1 and CDR2 (germline): MNHEY, SMNVEV (reference sequence).

J is TRBJ2-7 and V is TRBV11-2; the match to TRBD2 covers 12 bases. Germline V gene sequence: CDR1 SGHAT, CDR2 FQNNGV. This CDR3 contains 16 residues. Trimming took 4 bases from V and 6 from J; bases not matched to a gene: 10. This CDR3 is CASSSRTSGTLIEQYF. CDR3 DNA sequence: TGTGCCAGCAGCTCCCGGACTAGCGGGACCCTAATCGAGCAGTACTTC.

The gene calls are TRBV4-1 and TRBJ2-1; TRBD2 is a possible D gene (6 bases). The CDR3 has 17 residues. Germline CDR1 reads MGHRA; CDR2 reads YSYEKL. V lost 4 bases and J lost 0, with 16 bases in between. The CDR3 DNA follows: TGCGCCAGCAGCCTGATTGAGCGGGCCGGCTCCTACAATGAGCAGTTCTTC. Protein product: CASSLIERAGSYNEQFF.

J is TRBJ1-2 and V is TRBV29-1, with 9 bases matching TRBD1. This CDR3 has 13 residues. The V gene's germline CDR1 is SQVTM and CDR2 ANQGSEA. V lost 7 bases to trimming and J lost 3 bases; unmatched junction nucleotides: 6. The CDR3 DNA follows: TGCAGCGCCGGGACAGGGCTATACTATGGCTACACCTTC. It is translated as CSAGTGLYYGYTF.

This clone was counted a few times. The chain has TRBV19 and TRBJ1-4; TRBD1 matches 7 bases. The CDR3 spans 13 residues. The V segment lost 6 bases and the J segment 7 bases; nucleotides outside the gene matches: 5. Germline V lookup: CDR1 LNHDA, CDR2 SQIVND (reference sequence). The CDR3, as DNA: TGTGCCAGTAGCCCGACAGGGAGTGAAAAACTGTTTTTT. Residues: CASSPTGSEKLFF.

The chain is built from TRBV19 and TRBJ2-1, with TRBD2 matching over 12 bases. J lost 8 bases, V lost 1 base, and 12 bases had no gene match. Germline V lookup: CDR1 LNHDA, CDR2 SQIVND (reference sequence). The CDR3 covers 18 residues. This CDR3 is CASSIALKRLAGDDEQFF. CDR3 nucleotides: TGTGCCAGTAGTATAGCCTTAAAAAGACTAGCGGGGGATGATGAGCAGTTCTTC.

The genes are TRBV5-5 and TRBJ1-4; weak D call: TRBD1 (6 bases). Germline loops: CDR1 SGHKS, CDR2 YYEKEE (reference sequence). The CDR3 runs 14 residues. V was cut by 0 bases and J by 7 bases, with 10 bases left in between. In nucleotides, the CDR3 is TGTGCCAGCAGCTTGGACAGGGTACGTGAAAAACTGTTTTTT. Translated: CASSLDRVREKLFF.

The genes are TRBV7-2 and TRBJ2-5; TRBD2 matches 8 bases. The CDR3 runs to 16 residues. The trim removed 2 bases at V and 8 bases at J, leaving 13 bases unmatched. The germline V gene encodes CDR1 SGHTA and CDR2 FQGNSA. This CDR3 reads CASSLMMTGGSGTQYF. The CDR3 DNA reads as TGTGCCAGCAGCTTAATGATGACGGGGGGGAGCGGTACCCAGTACTTC.

The V and J genes are TRBV7-8 and TRBJ1-3; D is undetermined. The CDR3 has 15 amino acids. Per the germline V gene, CDR1 is SGHVS and CDR2 is FQNEAQ. Trimming left V 1 base short and J 0 bases short, with 7 bases between. The CDR3 DNA reads as TGTGCCAGCAGCTTAGGCGGTGGCTCTGGAAACACCATATATTTT. Its translation: CASSLGGGSGNTIYF.

The chain links TRBV7-9 to TRBJ2-5; TRBD2 aligns across 8 bases. The J call is doubtful: the DNA matches TRBJ2-7 better. The germline CDR1 and CDR2 sequences are SEHNR and FQNEAQ (reference sequence). CDR3 size: 14 residues. The CDR3 here is CASGLTSGPGEQYF. The CDR3 bases are TGTGCCAGCGGGTTAACTAGCGGTCCTGGCGAGCAGTACTTC.

The chain has TRBV5-4 and TRBJ2-1; 12 nucleotides agree with TRBD2. The CDR3 has 15 residues. The germline gives CDR1 SGHNT, CDR2 YYREEE (reference sequence). V shed 0 bases and J 9 bases; nucleotides not matched to a gene: 4. This CDR3 is CASSLGLAGAGEQFF. The CDR3 nucleotides are TGTGCCAGCAGCTTGGGACTAGCGGGAGCTGGTGAGCAGTTCTTC.

In DNA form, the CDR3 reads TGTGCCAGCATGTTCGGAATAGCATTACTTAAGTTCTTC. It is translated as CASMFGIALLKFF. The rearrangement uses TRBV2 and TRBJ2-1, with D unresolved. This CDR3 spans 13 amino acids. Germline lookup yields CDR1 SNHLY and CDR2 FYNNEI. V lost 7 bases and J 14 bases, leaving 21 bases between the germline ends.

Notes on this clone: An end of the junction differs from the germline gene, which may be a read error. Within the sample, other DNA sequences also encode this same CDR3. CDR3 nucleotides: TGTGCCAGCAGCCTCCGACTAGCGGGGGGCAATGAGCAATTCTTC. This encodes CASSLRLAGGNEQFF. V is TRBV9 and J is TRBJ2-1, with 13 nucleotides matching TRBD2. CDR1 and CDR2 from the germline V gene are SGDLS and YYNGEE. The length of the CDR3 is 15 residues.

The J gene is TRBJ2-7, the V gene TRBV19, with 9 bases matching TRBD2. This CDR3 has 16 amino acids. J was trimmed by 0 bases and V by 4 bases; bases with no gene match: 7. Germline assignment: CDR1 LNHDA and CDR2 SQIVND (reference sequence). The CDR3 loop reads CASSKGAGGNSYEQYF. The CDR3 DNA reads as TGTGCCAGTAGTAAAGGAGCGGGGGGAAACTCCTACGAGCAGTACTTC.

The chain recombines TRBV28 with TRBJ2-1; 8 nucleotides line up with TRBD1. The germline V gene has CDR1 MDHEN and CDR2 SYDVKM. J lost 7 bases, V lost 4 bases, and 6 bases had no gene match. The CDR3 sequence is 14 residues long. The CDR3 DNA sequence: TGTGCCAGCAGTTCCGGGACAGGTGGGAATGAGCAGTTCTTC. Protein product: CASSSGTGGNEQFF.

This clone was seen just once. This chain links TRBV9 with TRBJ2-3, with D tentatively TRBD2 (5 bases). The CDR3 consists of 15 residues. The ends were cut back, 4 bases at V and 2 bases at J, with 14 bases in the middle. Germline loops: CDR1 SGDLS, CDR2 YYNGEE. CDR3 in amino acids: CASSRRSSTTDTQYF. The CDR3 DNA reads TGTGCCAGCAGCAGGAGGAGCAGTACCACAGATACGCAGTATTTT.

This sequence joins TRBV7-6 and TRBJ2-7, with 7 positions matching TRBD2. Germline values: CDR1 SGHVS, CDR2 FNYEAQ. The CDR3 length is 15 residues. After removal of 1 base from V and 1 base from J, the junction contained 4 bases not matched to a gene. The DNA of the CDR3 is TGTGCCAGCAGCTTAGGCGGGAGCGGGTCCTACGAGCAGTACTTC. Translated, it gives CASSLGGSGSYEQYF.

This clone was found a few times. This chain links TRBV6-1 with TRBJ2-7; D perhaps matches TRBD2 (5 bases). From germline, CDR1 is MNHNS and CDR2 SASEGT. Trimming stripped 4 bases from V and 0 bases from J, with 10 bases between. CDR3 length: 14 residues. The CDR3 here is CASSVLEGSYEQYF. CDR3 DNA sequence: TGTGCCAGCAGTGTTCTCGAGGGCTCCTACGAGCAGTACTTC.

The rearrangement uses TRBV9 and TRBJ2-1; 7 positions agree with TRBD2. CDR1 and CDR2 from the germline V gene are SGDLS and YYNGEE. Germline trimming cut 0 bases from V and 3 bases from J; bases unmatched to any gene: 3. The CDR3 totals 15 residues. CDR3 sequence (DNA): TGTGCCAGCAGCGTAGACTCGGGGGGCTACAATGAGCAGTTCTTC. Amino acids: CASSVDSGGYNEQFF.

This clone was picked up a small number of times. The rearrangement uses TRBV2 and TRBJ1-5; 8 bases match TRBD1. Germline-derived CDR1 and CDR2 are SNHLY and FYNNEI. Trimming took 6 bases from V and 3 from J; bases not matched to a gene: 7. The CDR3 spans 15 residues. The CDR3 loop is CASRSGTGPNQPQHF. CDR3 nucleotide sequence: TGTGCCAGCAGATCCGGGACAGGTCCCAATCAGCCCCAGCATTTT.

The table lists this clone with a count of one. V is TRBV19 and J is TRBJ2-7; possibly TRBD1 for D (5 bases). Germline CDR1 reads LNHDA; CDR2 reads SQIVND (reference sequence). The CDR3 is 13 residues long. V shed 2 bases and J shed 6 bases, with 11 bases lying between them. CDR3 sequence reads: CASSISEGAEQYF. DNA for the CDR3: TGTGCCAGTAGTATATCGGAAGGGGCCGAGCAGTACTTC.

This chain links TRBV7-9 with TRBJ2-1; 10 bases line up with TRBD2. From germline, CDR1 is SEHNR and CDR2 FQNEAQ (reference sequence). The trim removed 4 bases at V and 5 bases at J, leaving 2 bases unmatched. CDR3 size: 14 residues. This CDR3 is CASSSSGGDNEQFF. The CDR3 coding sequence is TGTGCCAGCAGCTCAAGCGGGGGGGACAATGAGCAGTTCTTC. The variable domain in full, completed from reference TRBV7-9 and TRBJ2-1, reads DTGVSQNPRHKITKRGQNVTFRCDPISEHNRLYWYRQTLGQGPEFLTYFQNEAQLEKSRLLSDRFSAERPKGSFSTLEIQRTEQGDSAMYLCASSSSGGDNEQFFGPGTRLTVL.

This chain links TRBV7-6 with TRBJ2-3; tentatively, D is TRBD1 (5 bases). Looked up from germline, CDR1 is SGHVS and CDR2 is FNYEAQ. Trimming removed 5 bases from V and 1 base from J, with 16 bases in between. There are 16 residues in the CDR3. CDR3 DNA: TGTGCCAGCAGCCCAACAGGCTCTGGGGGCACAGATACGCAGTATTTT. Residues: CASSPTGSGGTDTQYF.